The 27 T cell receptor beta chains below come from one sample, sequenced in a study of technical replicates of blood from four donors. Here immunoSEQ multiplex PCR was the method, and the copy in TCRdb shows in-frame clones only, minus some. The sample contains about 82,000 clones, approximately 90% of which appear only once. The source material was T cells isolated from PBMCs. These receptors came from a human donor in good health.

This rearrangement joins TRBV27 to TRBJ1-2, with 7 bases aligning to TRBD1. Germline trimming cut 2 bases from V and 8 bases from J; bases unmatched to any gene: 8. Germline V CDR1 and CDR2: MNHEY, SMNVEV (reference sequence). There are 14 residues in the CDR3. The CDR3 DNA is TGTGCCAGCAGTTTACAAGGGACAGCCTCAGGCTACACCTTC. Translating it yields CASSLQGTASGYTF.

The rearrangement links TRBV30 to TRBJ2-7; 9 bases agree with TRBD1. Trimming removed 3 bases from V and 4 bases from J; junction bases left unmatched: 10. This CDR3 is 15 amino acids long. Germline V gives CDR1 GTSNPN, CDR2 SVGIG (reference sequence). The CDR3 nucleotides read TGTGCCTGGAGAGCTTCCGGGACAGGGACTTACGAGCAGTACTTC. This encodes CAWRASGTGTYEQYF.

This chain connects TRBV7-9 to TRBJ2-7; 11 bases agree with TRBD1. V lost 4 bases, J lost 4 bases, and 3 bases stayed unmatched. Per germline, CDR1 SEHNR and CDR2 FQNEAQ (reference sequence). The CDR3 totals 14 residues. The CDR3 DNA reads TGTGCCAGCAGCTCGGACAGGGGGCAATACGAGCAGTACTTC. It yields the protein CASSSDRGQYEQYF.

The chain is built from TRBV2 and TRBJ2-1, with a weak D call TRBD2 (6 bases). The CDR3 runs 18 residues. Deletions cut 6 bases from V and 8 bases from J, with 29 bases between. Germline-derived CDR1 and CDR2 are SNHLY and FYNNEI. DNA of the CDR3: TGTGCCAGCAGCGGAGACGGAGGGGCTGACGGGCTGGGCTATGAGCAGTTCTTC. Translating it yields CASSGDGGADGLGYEQFF.

The rearrangement joins TRBV1 to TRBJ2-1; the tabulated D call, TRBD2, remains unverified against the DNA. TRBV1 is a pseudogene. This CDR3 has 21 amino acids. The CDR3 here is CTSSQDGPSSGSGTWVNEQFF. The CDR3 region has the DNA TGCACCAGCAGCCAAGATGGCCCCTCCAGCGGGAGTGGTACCTGGGTGAATGAGCAGTTCTTC.

This chain connects TRBV2 to TRBJ1-1; 9 bases are shared with TRBD1. This CDR3 region has 15 residues. J lost 6 bases, V lost 5 bases, and 10 bases had no gene match. Germline-derived CDR1 and CDR2 are SNHLY and FYNNEI. Here the CDR3 DNA reads TGTGCCAGCAGTTCTCAGTCCGGGACAGGGCCTGAAGCTTTCTTT. Its translation: CASSSQSGTGPEAFF.

This chain joins TRBV11-2 and TRBJ1-2; TRBD1 aligns across 7 bases. The CDR3 runs 15 residues. V was clipped by 5 bases and J by 1 base; unmatched bases: 7. Germline lookup yields CDR1 SGHAT and CDR2 FQNNGV. CDR3 coding DNA: TGTGCCAGCAGCCCGGGACAGCGGAATAACTATGGCTACACCTTC. Encoded protein: CASSPGQRNNYGYTF.

The J gene is TRBJ1-1, the V gene TRBV5-4; D is possibly TRBD1 (5 bases). In germline, CDR1 is SGHNT, CDR2 YYREEE (reference sequence). Trimming removed 4 bases at V and 3 bases at J, with 13 bases between. This CDR3 has 14 amino acids. The CDR3 spells CASSIPTGDTEAFF. The CDR3 nucleotides are TGTGCCAGCAGCATACCCACAGGAGACACTGAAGCTTTCTTT.

V gene TRBV2 combines with J gene TRBJ1-4; the match to TRBD1 covers 11 bases. The length of the CDR3 is 14 residues. Germline-derived CDR1 and CDR2 are SNHLY and FYNNEI. The V gene end was trimmed by 4 bases and the J gene end by 7 bases; junction bases not matched to a gene: 2. The CDR3 DNA sequence: TGTGCCAGCAGTGCCGGGACAGGGGGTGAAAAACTGTTTTTT. Translating it yields CASSAGTGGEKLFF.

The J gene is TRBJ1-2, the V gene TRBV18, with D perhaps TRBD1 (5 bases). Trimming removed 3 bases at V and 3 bases at J, with 11 bases between. The CDR3 is made up of 14 amino acids. Germline loops: CDR1 KGHSH, CDR2 LQKENI. The CDR3 bases are TGTGCCAGCTCACCGGTCAGGGAAGACTATGGCTACACCTTC. As protein: CASSPVREDYGYTF.

This clone has just one count. The rearrangement links TRBV5-4 to TRBJ2-1; TRBD1 might be the D (6 bases). From germline, CDR1 is SGHNT and CDR2 YYREEE (reference sequence). With 1 base removed from V and 3 bases from J, the gap between germline ends came to 11 bases. The CDR3 is 15 amino acids. CDR3 sequence reads: CASSLKSGDYNEQFF. Here the CDR3 DNA reads TGTGCCAGCAGCTTGAAGTCAGGGGACTACAATGAGCAGTTCTTC.

V and J are TRBV28 and TRBJ1-2; D gene uncertain. The CDR3 covers 14 residues. V was pared by 6 bases and J by 1 base, with 12 bases between. Germline V gene sequence: CDR1 MDHEN, CDR2 SYDVKM. For the CDR3, the DNA is TGTGCCAGCAGATTCACACCCCGTAACTATGGCTACACCTTC. Translating it yields CASRFTPRNYGYTF.

The genes are TRBV5-1 and TRBJ2-3; D not resolved. Germline V gene lookup returns CDR1 SGHRS and CDR2 YFSETQ. The CDR3 consists of 12 residues. V was trimmed by 4 bases and J by 4 bases, leaving 7 bases between them. The CDR3 here is CASSPPADTQYF. CDR3 in DNA: TGCGCCAGCAGCCCTCCAGCAGATACGCAGTATTTT.

The rearrangement uses TRBV16 and TRBJ1-1; weak D call: TRBD1 (6 bases). Germline V lookup: CDR1 KGHSY, CDR2 FQNENV. V was cut by 7 bases and J by 4 bases, with 16 bases left in between. This CDR3 comprises 14 residues. In nucleotides, the CDR3 is TGTGCCAGCACCTCAACAGGACAGTTCACTGAAGCTTTCTTT. It is translated as CASTSTGQFTEAFF. The full variable domain, rest sourced from reference TRBV16 and TRBJ1-1, is GEEVAQTPKHLVRGEGQKAKLYCAPIKGHSYVFWYQQVLKNEFKFLISFQNENVFDETGMPKERFSAKCLPNSPCSLEIQATKLEDSAVYFCASTSTGQFTEAFFGQGTRLTVV.

This clone came up a few times. The J gene is TRBJ1-1, the V gene TRBV5-1; no reliable D call. Germline CDR1 is SGHRS and CDR2 is YFSETQ. The CDR3 sequence is 14 residues long. V gave up 1 base and J gave up 1 base, with 8 bases separating them. DNA for the CDR3: TGCGCCAGCAGCTTGTACTCTGCGAACACTGAAGCTTTCTTT. As protein: CASSLYSANTEAFF.

This clone has a single count. The chain links TRBV6-5 to TRBJ1-5; no firm D call. CDR1 and CDR2 from the germline V gene are MNHEY and SVGAGI. This CDR3 is 14 amino acids long. The V end lost 2 bases, the J end lost 5 bases, and 10 bases lay between the germline ends. CDR3 nucleotides: TGTGCCAGCAGTTACACCTACCCGGATCAGCCCCAGCATTTT. As protein: CASSYTYPDQPQHF.

The J gene is TRBJ2-5, the V gene TRBV7-9, with D possibly matching TRBD1 (5 bases). The germline CDR1 and CDR2 sequences are SEHNR and FQNEAQ (reference sequence). Trimming shortened V by 1 base and J by 5 bases, and 23 bases separated the two germline ends. CDR3 length: 18 amino acids. The CDR3 is CASSLDKAGPRGRETQYF. DNA for the CDR3: TGTGCCAGCAGCTTAGATAAAGCCGGGCCAAGGGGCCGGGAGACCCAGTACTTC.

The chain carries TRBV5-1 and TRBJ1-1; TRBD1 might be the D (6 bases). The CDR3 is made up of 14 amino acids. Trimming cost V 1 base and J 0 bases, with 7 bases left between them. Germline lookup yields CDR1 SGHRS and CDR2 YFSETQ. CDR3 protein: CASSLTGMNTEAFF. In DNA form, the CDR3 reads TGCGCCAGCAGCTTGACAGGGATGAACACTGAAGCTTTCTTT. The full variable domain, with the rest looked up from reference TRBV5-1 and TRBJ1-1, is KAGVTQTPRYLIKTRGQQVTLSCSPISGHRSVSWYQQTPGQGLQFLFEYFSETQRNKGNFPGRFSGRQFSNSRSEMNVSTLELGDSALYLCASSLTGMNTEAFFGQGTRLTVV.

The V call is TRBV28, the J call TRBJ2-7; perhaps TRBD1 as D (5 bases). The V and J ends lost 5 bases and 7 bases respectively, with 21 bases between them. Germline-derived CDR1 and CDR2 are MDHEN and SYDVKM. CDR3 size: 15 residues. Here the CDR3 reads CASSPQGLALREQYF. The DNA for the CDR3 is TGTGCCAGCAGTCCCCAGGGCCTGGCTCTAAGGGAGCAGTACTTC.

This chain connects TRBV19 to TRBJ1-3, with D maybe TRBD1 (6 bases). The germline V gene encodes CDR1 LNHDA and CDR2 SQIVND (reference sequence). V was shortened by 5 bases and J by 0 bases, with 8 bases between the two germline ends. The CDR3 has 14 residues. CDR3 DNA: TGTGCCAGTAGTTCAGGGGACTCTGGAAACACCATATATTTT. This translates into CASSSGDSGNTIYF.

The chain is built from TRBV25-1 and TRBJ2-7, with D tentatively TRBD2 (5 bases). Germline V gene lookup returns CDR1 MGHDK and CDR2 SYGVNS. This CDR3 spans 12 amino acids. Between the trimmed V and J ends, which lost 0 bases and 11 bases, there was a span of 11 bases. The CDR3, as DNA: TGTGCCAGCAGTGAATATCCTAGGGAGAAGTACTTC. This codes for CASSEYPREKYF.

This chain connects TRBV28 to TRBJ1-2; TRBD1 is a possible D gene (5 bases). Germline CDR1 MDHEN, CDR2 SYDVKM. The CDR3 runs to 14 residues. Trimming pared 2 bases from V and 5 bases from J, leaving 12 bases between. CDR3 region: CASSLRDSGYGYTF. CDR3 in DNA: TGTGCCAGCAGTTTACGGGACTCGGGATATGGCTACACCTTC.

The chain links TRBV19 to TRBJ1-5, with a possible D match to TRBD1 (5 bases). Deletions cut 11 bases from V and 3 bases from J, with 11 bases between. The CDR3 runs to 12 residues. Per germline, CDR1 LNHDA and CDR2 SQIVND (reference sequence). Written as DNA, the CDR3 is TGTGCCGGGGGACTGGTCAATCAGCCCCAGCATTTT. Protein sequence: CAGGLVNQPQHF.

V gene TRBV28 combines with J gene TRBJ2-1; the match to TRBD2 covers 11 bases. The CDR3 runs 14 residues. Germline values: CDR1 MDHEN, CDR2 SYDVKM. V gave up 5 bases and J gave up 14 bases; unmatched junction bases: 11. The CDR3 sequence is CASSMLSGRAHEFF. The CDR3 DNA follows: TGTGCCAGCAGTATGCTTAGCGGGAGGGCACACGAGTTCTTC.

The chain joins TRBV5-6 to TRBJ1-1; D uncertain. V lost 0 bases and J lost 4, with 13 bases in between. Germline V gives CDR1 SGHDT, CDR2 YYEEEE. This CDR3 region has 15 residues. CDR3 amino acids: CASSLDPAAGTEAFF. The CDR3 DNA reads TGTGCCAGCAGCTTGGATCCGGCAGCGGGCACTGAAGCTTTCTTT.

J is TRBJ2-7 and V is TRBV20-1; D ambiguous. CDR1 DFQATT and CDR2 SNEGSKA come from the germline V gene (reference sequence). This CDR3 is built from 11 residues. The V gene lost 3 bases and the J gene lost 3 bases, with 6 bases spanning the gap. The CDR3 nucleotides are TGCAGTGCTAGTGAGCTCTACGAGCAGTACTTC. Its protein product is CSASELYEQYF.

The rearrangement joins TRBV4-1 to TRBJ1-2; 10 bases map to TRBD1. Germline V gene data show CDR1 as MGHRA and CDR2 as YSYEKL. This CDR3 region has 13 residues. The trim removed 6 bases at V and 7 bases at J, leaving 5 bases unmatched. The CDR3 protein is CASRDRGRSGYTF. The CDR3 coding sequence is TGCGCCAGCAGAGACAGGGGGCGAAGTGGCTACACCTTC.